This entry features one TCR beta chain sequence. TCR beta CDR3 regions were amplified from RNA. When the TCR CDR3 underwent first-round RT-PCR, the HTBI primer set was used. TCRdb re-called the multiplex PCR reads with MiXCR, one entry per CDR3 protein. The sample has about 350,000 distinct CDR3 sequences; around 18% are singletons. The data derive from a study of T cells in Graves' hyperthyroidism and ophthalmopathy. The germline gives CDR1 MNHEY, CDR2 SVGAGI. Trimming shortened V by 4 bases and J by 3 bases, and 12 bases separated the two germline ends. The CDR3 totals 14 residues. The source is a woman between 35 and 50 years old with Graves' ophthalmopathy. The chain is built from TRBV6-5 and TRBJ2-5, with D possibly called TRBD1 or TRBD2 (5 bases each). Sequencing used blood. The CDR3 DNA is TGTGCCAGCAGTTCTTCTGGGGGTAAAGAGACCCAGTACTTC. Amino acids: CASSSSGGKETQYF.